Following are 11 T cell receptor beta chains from one sample sequenced in a study of human thymus T cells. Corrective cardiac operations yielded the resected thymus tissue. The method was immunoSEQ multiplex PCR; TCRdb's version includes in-frame clones alone and lacks a portion of them. Here the sample spans 78,000 or so clones, just over 95% being singletons. The sample taken for sequencing was thymus tissue. These TCRs come from a boy younger than two with a congenital heart defect but otherwise immunologically healthy.

The chain employs TRBV2 and TRBJ2-6; the D is unclear. Germline CDR1 SNHLY, CDR2 FYNNEI. Trimming stripped 4 bases from V and 0 bases from J, with 10 bases between. This CDR3 is 16 amino acids long. This CDR3 reads CASSGGPTSGANVLTF. The CDR3 DNA reads as TGTGCCAGCAGTGGTGGGCCTACCTCTGGGGCCAACGTCCTGACTTTC.

V and J are TRBV10-2 and TRBJ1-1; D is undetermined. The CDR3 runs 11 residues. V gave up 7 bases and J gave up 6 bases, with 9 bases separating them. Germline assignment: CDR1 WSHSY and CDR2 SAAADI. CDR3 coding DNA: TGCGCCAGCAAGGAGGGTCCTGAAGCTTTCTTT. It codes for CASKEGPEAFF.

J is TRBJ1-1 and V is TRBV6-5; D not resolved. CDR3 length equals 14 residues. V was cut by 2 bases and J by 1 base, with 8 bases left in between. In germline, CDR1 is MNHEY, CDR2 SVGAGI. CDR3 loop: CASSYRSGNTEAFF. As DNA, the CDR3 is TGTGCCAGCAGTTACAGGTCAGGGAACACTGAAGCTTTCTTT.

This chain uses TRBV4-3 with TRBJ2-1, with 11 positions matching TRBD1. The junction had 7 bases not matched to a gene; V was cut back by 1 base and J by 8 bases. The CDR3 contains 16 residues. Germline CDR1 LGHNA, CDR2 YSLEER. The CDR3 DNA follows: TGCGCCAGCAGCCAAGGAGGGACAGGGGGGTGGGATGAGCAGTTCTTC. This codes for CASSQGGTGGWDEQFF.

The genes are TRBV7-9 and TRBJ2-6, with 8 bases matching TRBD1. CDR1 and CDR2 from the germline V gene are SEHNR and FQNEAQ (reference sequence). CDR3 length equals 16 residues. V lost 5 bases to trimming and J lost 4 bases; unmatched junction nucleotides: 7. This CDR3 reads CASSPLQGVGANVLTF. The CDR3 DNA reads TGTGCCAGCAGCCCTCTACAGGGGGTCGGGGCCAACGTCCTGACTTTC. The full variable domain, its missing parts supplied by reference TRBV7-9 and TRBJ2-6, is DTGVSQNPRHKITKRGQNVTFRCDPISEHNRLYWYRQTLGQGPEFLTYFQNEAQLEKSRLLSDRFSAERPKGSFSTLEIQRTEQGDSAMYLCASSPLQGVGANVLTFGAGSRLTVL.

The chain couples TRBV9 to TRBJ2-1; 9 bases fit TRBD1. The germline gives CDR1 SGDLS, CDR2 YYNGEE. CDR3 length: 15 amino acids. V trimming: 4 bases; J trimming: 5 bases; junction bases outside the gene matches: 7. CDR3 nucleotides: TGTGCCAGCAGCTCTCGGACAGGGGAGGACAATGAGCAGTTCTTC. Its translation: CASSSRTGEDNEQFF.

This chain joins TRBV28 and TRBJ2-1; 12 nucleotides align to TRBD2. V shed 3 bases and J 0 bases; nucleotides not matched to a gene: 6. The CDR3 is 18 amino acids. Per germline, CDR1 MDHEN and CDR2 SYDVKM. CDR3 sequence: CASSFRASGRDSYNEQFF. In nucleotides, the CDR3 is TGTGCCAGCAGTTTTAGAGCTAGCGGGAGGGACTCCTACAATGAGCAGTTCTTC.

The J gene is TRBJ1-1, the V gene TRBV6-4; no definite D call. There are 13 residues in the CDR3. Trimming took off 5 bases at V and 5 bases at J, with 12 bases between the two ends. Per germline, CDR1 MRHNA and CDR2 SNTAGT. CDR3 DNA: TGTGCCAGCAGTCATTGGATGGGGACTGAAGCTTTCTTT. Residues: CASSHWMGTEAFF.

The rearrangement links TRBV7-9 to TRBJ2-3; 7 bases line up with TRBD2. Germline values: CDR1 SEHNR, CDR2 FQNEAQ (reference sequence). The CDR3 length is 13 residues. The J segment lost 13 bases and the V segment lost 1 base, leaving 8 bases of the junction unmatched. CDR3 nucleotide sequence: TGTGCCAGCAGCTTAGACGGGACTACAATGAAGTATTTT. Amino acids: CASSLDGTTMKYF.

The rearrangement uses TRBV28 and TRBJ2-1; D is perhaps TRBD2 (5 bases). CDR1 and CDR2 (germline): MDHEN, SYDVKM. V was cut by 1 base and J by 7 bases, with 17 bases left in between. This CDR3 has 16 residues. The CDR3 DNA sequence: TGTGCCAGCAGTTTATTGGTAGAGGGCCGATTGAATGAGCAGTTCTTC. Translating gives CASSLLVEGRLNEQFF.

A note on this clone: This sample includes further DNA sequences coding for the same CDR3. The DNA for the CDR3 is TGTGCCAGCAGCCATCTTTTTACAGGGGGGCGGGGTTCACCCCTCCACTTT. Protein product: CASSHLFTGGRGSPLHF. The V gene is TRBV5-6, the J gene TRBJ1-6; 8 bases agree with TRBD1. The V gene end was trimmed by 4 bases and the J gene end by 9 bases; junction bases not matched to a gene: 15. Germline V gene sequence: CDR1 SGHDT, CDR2 YYEEEE. The length of the CDR3 is 17 residues.